This T cell receptor beta chain was observed in a study of blood T cell repertoires in COVID-19. In the original processing: From reference gene primer amplification, estimates of nucleated cell counts were derived. Repertoires were generated with immunoSEQ multiplex PCR, while TCRdb's copy carries only in-frame clones and drops some. That table gives V, J and clone size, and the DNA gave D and trimming. The repertoire has around 100,000 clones, roughly 69% of them found once; the top ten carry 5% to 6.5%. The CDR3 is 16 amino acids. J gave up 5 bases and V 3 bases, and 11 bases lay outside the gene matches. Germline CDR1 reads LNHDA; CDR2 reads SQIVND (reference sequence).

Specimen: peripheral blood. The chain carries TRBV19 and TRBJ2-5; 8 bases match TRBD2. This TCR was recovered from a man aged 80 or over with acute or convalescent COVID-19. The CDR3 DNA is TGTGCCAGTAGTATCCCCTCCCACGGGAGGGCCGAGACCCAGTACTTC. Protein sequence: CASSIPSHGRAETQYF.